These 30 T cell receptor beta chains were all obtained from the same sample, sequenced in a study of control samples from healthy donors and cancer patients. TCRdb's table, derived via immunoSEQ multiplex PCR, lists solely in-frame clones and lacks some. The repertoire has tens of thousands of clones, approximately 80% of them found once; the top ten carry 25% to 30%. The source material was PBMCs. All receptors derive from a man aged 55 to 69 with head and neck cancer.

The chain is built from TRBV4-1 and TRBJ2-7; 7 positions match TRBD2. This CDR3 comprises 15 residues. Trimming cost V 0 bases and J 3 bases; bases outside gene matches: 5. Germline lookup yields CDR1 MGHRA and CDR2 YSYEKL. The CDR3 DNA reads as TGCGCCAGCAGCCAAGAGGTTAGCGGGTACTACGAGCAGTACTTC. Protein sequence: CASSQEVSGYYEQYF.

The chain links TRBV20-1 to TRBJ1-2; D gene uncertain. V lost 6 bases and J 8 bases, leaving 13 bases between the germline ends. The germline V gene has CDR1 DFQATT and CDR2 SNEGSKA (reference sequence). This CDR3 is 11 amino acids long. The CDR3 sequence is CSAPRVNGYTF. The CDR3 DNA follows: TGCAGTGCCCCTAGGGTGAACGGCTACACCTTC.

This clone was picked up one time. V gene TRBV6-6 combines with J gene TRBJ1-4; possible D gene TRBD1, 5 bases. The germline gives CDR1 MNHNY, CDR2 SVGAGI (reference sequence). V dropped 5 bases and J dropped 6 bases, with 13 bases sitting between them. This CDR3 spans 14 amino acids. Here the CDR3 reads CASSRTGDYEKLFF. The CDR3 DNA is TGTGCCAGCAGTCGGACGGGGGATTATGAAAAACTGTTTTTT.

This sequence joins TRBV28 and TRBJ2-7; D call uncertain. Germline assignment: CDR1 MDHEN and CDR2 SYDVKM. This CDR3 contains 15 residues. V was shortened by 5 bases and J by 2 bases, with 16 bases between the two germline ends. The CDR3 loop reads CASSARVGEPYEQYF. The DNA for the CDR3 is TGTGCCAGCAGTGCCCGTGTGGGTGAGCCCTACGAGCAGTACTTC.

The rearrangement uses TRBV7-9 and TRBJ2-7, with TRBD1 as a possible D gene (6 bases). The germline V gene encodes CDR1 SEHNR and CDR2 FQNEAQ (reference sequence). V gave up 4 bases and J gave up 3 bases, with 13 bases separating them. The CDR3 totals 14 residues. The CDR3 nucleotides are TGTGCCAGCAGCTCCCCCATAGGGGGCTACGAGCAGTACTTC. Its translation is CASSSPIGGYEQYF. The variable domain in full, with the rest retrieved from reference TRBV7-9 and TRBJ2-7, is DTGVSQNPRHKITKRGQNVTFRCDPISEHNRLYWYRQTLGQGPEFLTYFQNEAQLEKSRLLSDRFSAERPKGSFSTLEIQRTEQGDSAMYLCASSSPIGGYEQYFGPGTRLTVT.

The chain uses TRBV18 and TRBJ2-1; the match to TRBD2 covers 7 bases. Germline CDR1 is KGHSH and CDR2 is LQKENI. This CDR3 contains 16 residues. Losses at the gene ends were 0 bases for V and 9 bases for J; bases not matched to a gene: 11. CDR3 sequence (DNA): TGTGCCAGCTCACCACCACGCGACTCCACGGGGGGTGAGCAGTTCTTC. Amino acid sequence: CASSPPRDSTGGEQFF.

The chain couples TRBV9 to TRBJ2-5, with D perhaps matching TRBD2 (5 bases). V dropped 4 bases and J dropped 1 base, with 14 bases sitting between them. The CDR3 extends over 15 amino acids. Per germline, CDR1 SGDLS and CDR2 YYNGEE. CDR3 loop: CASSLWTAPQETQYF. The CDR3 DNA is TGTGCCAGCAGCCTTTGGACTGCCCCCCAAGAGACCCAGTACTTC. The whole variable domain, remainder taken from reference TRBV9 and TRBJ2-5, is DSGVTQTPKHLITATGQRVTLRCSPRSGDLSVYWYQQSLDQGLQFLIQYYNGEERAKGNILERFSAQQFPDLHSELNLSSLELGDSALYFCASSLWTAPQETQYFGPGTRLLVL.

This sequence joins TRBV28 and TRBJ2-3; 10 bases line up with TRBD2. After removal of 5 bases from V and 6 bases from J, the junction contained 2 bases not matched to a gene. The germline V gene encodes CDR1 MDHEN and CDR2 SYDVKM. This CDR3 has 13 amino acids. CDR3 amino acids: CASSLAGVDTQYF. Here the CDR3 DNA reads TGTGCCAGCAGTCTAGCGGGAGTGGATACGCAGTATTTT.

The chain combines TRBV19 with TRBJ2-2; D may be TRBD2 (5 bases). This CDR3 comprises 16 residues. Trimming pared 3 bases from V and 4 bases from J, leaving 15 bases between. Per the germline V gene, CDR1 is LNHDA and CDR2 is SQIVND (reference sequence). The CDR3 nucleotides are TGTGCCAGTAGTATTCCCGGGATGTGGAGCACCGGGGAGCTGTTTTTT. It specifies CASSIPGMWSTGELFF.

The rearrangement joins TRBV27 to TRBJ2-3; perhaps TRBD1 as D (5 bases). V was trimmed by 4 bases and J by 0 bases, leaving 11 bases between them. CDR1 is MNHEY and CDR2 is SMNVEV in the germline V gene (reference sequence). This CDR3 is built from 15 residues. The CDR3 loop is CASSSDTTSTDTQYF. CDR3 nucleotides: TGTGCCAGCAGTTCGGACACTACTAGCACAGATACGCAGTATTTT.

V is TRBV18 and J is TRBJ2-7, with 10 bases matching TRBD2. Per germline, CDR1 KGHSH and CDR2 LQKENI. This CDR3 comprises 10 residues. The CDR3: CGTSGYEQYF. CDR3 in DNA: TGTGGGACTAGCGGATACGAGCAGTACTTC.

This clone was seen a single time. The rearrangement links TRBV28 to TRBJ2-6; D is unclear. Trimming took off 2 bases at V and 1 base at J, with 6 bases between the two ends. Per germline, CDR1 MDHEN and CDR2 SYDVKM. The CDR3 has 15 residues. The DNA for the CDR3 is TGTGCCAGCAGTTTAACTGGGTCTGGGGCCAACGTCCTGACTTTC. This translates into CASSLTGSGANVLTF. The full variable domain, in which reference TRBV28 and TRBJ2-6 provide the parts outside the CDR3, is DVKVTQSSRYLVKRTGEKVFLECVQDMDHENMFWYRQDPGLGLRLIYFSYDVKMKEKGDIPEGYSVSREKKERFSLILESASTNQTSMYLCASSLTGSGANVLTFGAGSRLTVL.

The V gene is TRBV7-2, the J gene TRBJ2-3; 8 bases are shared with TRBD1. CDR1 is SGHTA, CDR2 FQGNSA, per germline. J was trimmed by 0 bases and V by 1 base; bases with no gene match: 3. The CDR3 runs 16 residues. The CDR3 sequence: CASSLERQGSTDTQYF. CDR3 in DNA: TGTGCCAGCAGCTTAGAACGACAGGGGAGCACAGATACGCAGTATTTT.

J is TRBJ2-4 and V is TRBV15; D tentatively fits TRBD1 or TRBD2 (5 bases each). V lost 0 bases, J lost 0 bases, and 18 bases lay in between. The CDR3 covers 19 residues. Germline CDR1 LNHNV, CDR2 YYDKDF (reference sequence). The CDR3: CATSRDNPDVGVAKNIQYF. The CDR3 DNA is TGTGCCACCAGCAGAGATAATCCCGACGTGGGGGTAGCCAAAAACATTCAGTACTTC.

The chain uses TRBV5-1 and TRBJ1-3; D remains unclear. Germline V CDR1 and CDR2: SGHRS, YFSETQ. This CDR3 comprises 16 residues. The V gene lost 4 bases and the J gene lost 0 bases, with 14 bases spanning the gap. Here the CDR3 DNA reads TGCGCCAGCAGCCTAGAGGAGGGCCGCTCTGGAAACACCATATATTTT. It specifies CASSLEEGRSGNTIYF.

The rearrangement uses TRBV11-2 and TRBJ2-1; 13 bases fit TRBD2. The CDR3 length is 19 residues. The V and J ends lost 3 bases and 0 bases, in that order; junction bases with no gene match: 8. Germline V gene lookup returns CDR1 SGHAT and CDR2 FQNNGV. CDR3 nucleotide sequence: TGTGCCAGCAGCTTTATACTAGCGGGAGGGCTTAGCTCCTACAATGAGCAGTTCTTC. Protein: CASSFILAGGLSSYNEQFF.

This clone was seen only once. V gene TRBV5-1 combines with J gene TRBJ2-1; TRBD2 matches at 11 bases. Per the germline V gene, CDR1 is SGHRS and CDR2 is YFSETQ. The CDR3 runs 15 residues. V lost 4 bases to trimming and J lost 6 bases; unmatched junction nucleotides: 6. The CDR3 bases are TGCGCCAGCAGCCTGAGGCTAGCGGGGGGCAATGAGCAGTTCTTC. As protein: CASSLRLAGGNEQFF.

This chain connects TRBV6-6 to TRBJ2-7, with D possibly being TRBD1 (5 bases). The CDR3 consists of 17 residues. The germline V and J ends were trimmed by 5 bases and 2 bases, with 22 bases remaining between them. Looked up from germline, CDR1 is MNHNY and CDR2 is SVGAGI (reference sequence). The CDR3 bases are TGTGCCAGCAGTCCGCAGACAGAATCCCTCATTACCTACGAGCAGTACTTC. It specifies CASSPQTESLITYEQYF.

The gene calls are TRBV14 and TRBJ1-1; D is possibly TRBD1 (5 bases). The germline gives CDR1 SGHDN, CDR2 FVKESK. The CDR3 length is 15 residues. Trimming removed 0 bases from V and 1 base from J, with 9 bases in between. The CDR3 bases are TGTGCCAGCAGCCAAGAAATGAGGGGGAACACTGAAGCTTTCTTT. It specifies CASSQEMRGNTEAFF.

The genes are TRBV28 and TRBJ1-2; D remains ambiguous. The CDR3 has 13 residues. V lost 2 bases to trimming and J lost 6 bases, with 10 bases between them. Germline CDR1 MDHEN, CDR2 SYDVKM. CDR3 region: CASSLPLNDGYTF. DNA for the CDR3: TGTGCCAGCAGTTTACCTCTCAATGATGGCTACACCTTC.

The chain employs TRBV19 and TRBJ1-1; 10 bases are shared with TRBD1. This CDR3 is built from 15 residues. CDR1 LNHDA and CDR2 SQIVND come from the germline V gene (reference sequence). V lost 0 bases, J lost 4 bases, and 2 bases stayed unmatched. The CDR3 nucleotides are TGTGCCAGTAGTATAGAGAGGACAGGGGGCACTGAAGCTTTCTTT. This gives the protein CASSIERTGGTEAFF.

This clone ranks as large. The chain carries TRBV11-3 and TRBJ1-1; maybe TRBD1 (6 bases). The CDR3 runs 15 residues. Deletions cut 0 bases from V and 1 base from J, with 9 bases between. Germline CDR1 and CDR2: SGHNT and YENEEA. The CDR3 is CASSLDLTGNTEAFF. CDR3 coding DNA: TGTGCCAGCAGCTTAGACTTGACAGGGAACACTGAAGCTTTCTTT.

In DNA form, the CDR3 reads TGTGCCAGCAGCCCCTCGAGGGGGGTCTACGAGCAGTACTTC. Amino acids: CASSPSRGVYEQYF. The genes are TRBV7-2 and TRBJ2-7, with D possibly called TRBD1 or TRBD2 (6 bases each). Deletions cut 5 bases from V and 3 bases from J, with 14 bases between. Germline V lookup: CDR1 SGHTA, CDR2 FQGNSA. The CDR3 spans 14 residues.

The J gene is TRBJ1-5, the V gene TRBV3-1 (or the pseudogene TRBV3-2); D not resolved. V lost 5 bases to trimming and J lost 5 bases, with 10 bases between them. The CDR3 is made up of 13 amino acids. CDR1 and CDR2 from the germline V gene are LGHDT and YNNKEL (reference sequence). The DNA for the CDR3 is TGTGCCAGCAGCTACCGACAAGATCAGCCCCAGCATTTT. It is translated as CASSYRQDQPQHF.

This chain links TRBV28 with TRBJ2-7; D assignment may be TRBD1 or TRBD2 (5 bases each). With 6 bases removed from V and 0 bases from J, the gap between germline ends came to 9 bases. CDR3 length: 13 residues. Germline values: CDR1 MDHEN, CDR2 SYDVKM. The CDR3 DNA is TGTGCCAGCAGCCCAGGGAGCTCCTACGAGCAGTACTTC. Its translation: CASSPGSSYEQYF.

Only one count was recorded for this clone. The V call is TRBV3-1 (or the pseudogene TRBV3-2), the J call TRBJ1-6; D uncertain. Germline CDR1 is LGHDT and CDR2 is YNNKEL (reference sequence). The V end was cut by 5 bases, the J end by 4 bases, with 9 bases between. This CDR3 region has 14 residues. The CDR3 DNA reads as TGTGCCAGCAGCAAGGGAGTTTATAATTCACCCCTCCACTTT. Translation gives CASSKGVYNSPLHF.

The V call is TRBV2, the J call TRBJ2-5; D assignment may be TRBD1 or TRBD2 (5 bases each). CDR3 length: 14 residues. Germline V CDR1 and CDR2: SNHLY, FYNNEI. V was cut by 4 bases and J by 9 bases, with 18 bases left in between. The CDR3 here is CASSVTGPNSPQYF. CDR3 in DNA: TGTGCCAGCAGTGTTACGGGACCAAACTCCCCCCAGTACTTC.

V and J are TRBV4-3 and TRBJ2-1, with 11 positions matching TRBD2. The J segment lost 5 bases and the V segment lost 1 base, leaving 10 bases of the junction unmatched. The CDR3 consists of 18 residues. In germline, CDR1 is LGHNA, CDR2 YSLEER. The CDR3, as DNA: TGCGCCAGCAGCCAAGGGGTCATAGCGGGGGGGCCCCACAATGAGCAGTTCTTC. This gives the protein CASSQGVIAGGPHNEQFF.

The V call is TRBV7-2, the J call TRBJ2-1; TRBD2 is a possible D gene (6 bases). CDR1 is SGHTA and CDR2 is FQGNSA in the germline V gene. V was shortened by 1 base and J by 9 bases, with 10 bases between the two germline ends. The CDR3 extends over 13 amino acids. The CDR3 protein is CASSLDRGSEQFF. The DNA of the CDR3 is TGTGCCAGCAGCTTAGACCGGGGGTCTGAGCAGTTCTTC. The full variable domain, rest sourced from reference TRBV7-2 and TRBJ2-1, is GAGVSQSPSNKVTEKGKDVELRCDPISGHTALYWYRQSLGQGLEFLIYFQGNSAPDKSGLPSDRFSAERTGGSVSTLTIQRTQQEDSAVYLCASSLDRGSEQFFGPGTRLTVL.

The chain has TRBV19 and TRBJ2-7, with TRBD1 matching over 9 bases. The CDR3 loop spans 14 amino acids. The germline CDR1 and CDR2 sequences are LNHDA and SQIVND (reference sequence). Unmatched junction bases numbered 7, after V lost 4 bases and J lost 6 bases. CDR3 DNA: TGTGCCAGTAGTAATTGGGGACAGGGTGGCGAGCAGTACTTC. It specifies CASSNWGQGGEQYF.